This entry concerns a single TCR beta chain. What it recognizes is unknown. This CDR3 has 14 residues. Trimming removed 8 bases at V and 3 bases at J, with 14 bases between. Germline loops: CDR1 MDHEN, CDR2 SYDVKM. The data originate from a study of CD8 T cells in ankylosing spondylitis. TCRdb ran MiXCR on the 5' RACE reads and lists one entry per CDR3 protein. Of 75,000 to 95,000 distinct CDR3 sequences listed, about 8.1% are singletons. Study-level results: Seemingly characteristic of ankylosing spondylitis blood was a TCR beta motif consisting of about 8 highly homologous variants.

This sequence joins TRBV28 and TRBJ2-1; D tentatively fits TRBD1 or TRBD2 (5 bases each). Sequencing used blood, either unsorted or a sorted T cell fraction (not recorded which). This clonotype was sampled from a male donor with ankylosing spondylitis. CDR3 sequence (DNA): TGTGCCAGCGAGGGTCAGGGCGACTACAATGAGCAGTTCTTC. This gives the protein CASEGQGDYNEQFF. The complete variable domain, with remaining parts taken from reference TRBV28 and TRBJ2-1, reads DVKVTQSSRYLVKRTGEKVFLECVQDMDHENMFWYRQDPGLGLRLIYFSYDVKMKEKGDIPEGYSVSREKKERFSLILESASTNQTSMYLCASEGQGDYNEQFFGPGTRLTVL.